A single sample is the source of the 21 T cell receptor beta chains below, sequenced in a study of STAT5B mutations in CD4+ large granular lymphocyte leukemia (dated by TCRdb to 2022 to 2024). Receptor libraries were prepared by the immunoSEQ multiplex PCR assay. The table comes from immuneACCESS by way of TCRdb, which keeps in-frame sequences with V and J called. Part of the clones is missing from these tables; in studies checked, under half for an unresolved V gene and the rest for unknown reasons. This sample is represented by over 45,000 clones; roughly 70% of them were singletons. The ten top clones hold less than 2% of the sample. Sequencing was performed on CD4+ T cells from blood buffy coats. These receptors were taken from a human donor in good health.

This clone was detected only a few times. The gene calls are TRBV6-1 and TRBJ1-6, with D perhaps matching TRBD1 (6 bases). From germline, CDR1 is MNHNS and CDR2 SASEGT. This CDR3 has 16 amino acids. V shed 3 bases and J shed 4 bases, with 13 bases lying between them. The CDR3 DNA follows: TGTGCCAGCAGTGAGGCACCACAGGGTTATAATTCACCCCTCCACTTT. It translates to CASSEAPQGYNSPLHF.

The chain recombines TRBV10-3 with TRBJ2-3, with D perhaps assigned TRBD1 or TRBD2 (7 bases each). Germline V gene sequence: CDR1 ENHRY, CDR2 SYGVKD. The CDR3 spans 14 residues. V was pared by 4 bases and J by 5 bases, with 13 bases between. CDR3 residues: CAISGEGAGDTQYF. In DNA, the CDR3 is TGTGCCATCAGTGGGGAGGGGGCCGGAGATACGCAGTATTTT.

The chain recombines TRBV7-9 with TRBJ1-2; D not resolved. The V end lost 1 base, the J end lost 4 bases, and 7 bases lay between the germline ends. Germline CDR1 reads SEHNR; CDR2 reads FQNEAQ (reference sequence). The CDR3 is made up of 13 amino acids. The DNA of the CDR3 is TGTGCCAGCAGCTTAGAGAACTCCTATGGCTACACCTTC. Translating it yields CASSLENSYGYTF.

V is TRBV18 and J is TRBJ1-5; D is undetermined. Trimming left V 3 bases short and J 4 bases short, with 16 bases between. Germline V gene lookup returns CDR1 KGHSH and CDR2 LQKENI. CDR3 length: 16 residues. CDR3 sequence: CASSPGYVGLNQPQHF. The CDR3 region has the DNA TGTGCCAGCTCACCCGGTTATGTAGGCCTAAATCAGCCCCAGCATTTT.

This clone was recorded once. The chain links TRBV2 to TRBJ1-4; D is unresolved. This CDR3 is 15 amino acids long. CDR1 and CDR2 from the germline V gene are SNHLY and FYNNEI. Trimming stripped 6 bases from V and 4 bases from J, with 15 bases between. Here the CDR3 DNA reads TGTGCCAGCAGCAAGGCACGGACGGTTAATGAAAAACTGTTTTTT. Protein sequence: CASSKARTVNEKLFF.

V usage is TRBV5-8 and J usage is TRBJ1-5, with a tentative D call TRBD1 (6 bases). V was trimmed by 6 bases and J by 7 bases, leaving 17 bases between them. CDR1 SGHTS and CDR2 YDEGEE come from the germline V gene. The CDR3 totals 14 residues. The CDR3 is CASNEGGVNQPQHF. DNA of the CDR3: TGTGCCAGCAACGAAGGGGGGGTCAACCAGCCCCAGCATTTT. The variable domain in full, with the rest retrieved from reference TRBV5-8 and TRBJ1-5, is EAGVTQSPTHLIKTRGQQATLRCSPISGHTSVYWYQQALGLGLQFLLWYDEGEERNRGNFPPRFSGRQFPNYSSELNVNALELEDSALYLCASNEGGVNQPQHFGDGTRLSIL.

This clone was observed a handful of times. CDR3 sequence reads: CASSQSSTGDNSPLHF. DNA of the CDR3: TGTGCCAGCAGCCAGTCGAGTACAGGGGATAATTCACCCCTCCACTTT. V gene TRBV6-6 combines with J gene TRBJ1-6, with TRBD1 identical over 7 bases. Germline values: CDR1 MNHNY, CDR2 SVGAGI (reference sequence). This CDR3 has 16 residues. Trimming removed 6 bases from V and 5 bases from J; junction bases left unmatched: 10.

The chain links TRBV18 to TRBJ1-4, with no clear D. Germline V gene lookup returns CDR1 KGHSH and CDR2 LQKENI. V was pared by 6 bases and J by 0 bases, with 14 bases between. The CDR3 loop spans 16 amino acids. The CDR3 bases are TGTGCCAGCTCCCGAAGTTCGTTATCAACTAATGAAAAACTGTTTTTT. Residues: CASSRSSLSTNEKLFF.

This chain links TRBV5-1 with TRBJ2-7; 7 bases align to TRBD1. The CDR3 runs 13 residues. Germline lookup yields CDR1 SGHRS and CDR2 YFSETQ. The trim removed 3 bases at V and 1 base at J, leaving 1 base unmatched. Written as DNA, the CDR3 is TGCGCCAGCAGCTCGGGACAGTCCTACGAGCAGTACTTC. It is translated as CASSSGQSYEQYF.

V usage is TRBV7-2 and J usage is TRBJ2-5; the match to TRBD2 covers 8 bases. The CDR3 length is 15 residues. The germline V gene has CDR1 SGHTA and CDR2 FQGNSA. Unmatched junction bases numbered 5, after V lost 1 base and J lost 4 bases. The CDR3 DNA sequence: TGTGCCAGCAGCTTAGAAGGCGGGGGGAGAGAGACCCAGTACTTC. It yields the protein CASSLEGGGRETQYF.

The rearrangement links TRBV5-1 to TRBJ1-2; D is unclear. The CDR3 is 15 amino acids. V lost 0 bases to trimming and J lost 7 bases, with 16 bases between them. CDR1 is SGHRS and CDR2 is YFSETQ in the germline V gene. The CDR3, as DNA: TGCGCCAGCAGCTTGGATCATTCCCTACCTATTGGCTACACCTTC. Translation gives CASSLDHSLPIGYTF. The full variable domain, completed using reference TRBV5-1 and TRBJ1-2, is KAGVTQTPRYLIKTRGQQVTLSCSPISGHRSVSWYQQTPGQGLQFLFEYFSETQRNKGNFPGRFSGRQFSNSRSEMNVSTLELGDSALYLCASSLDHSLPIGYTFGSGTRLTVV.

J is TRBJ2-1 and V is TRBV2, with TRBD1 identical over 7 bases. This CDR3 contains 14 residues. Germline V gene sequence: CDR1 SNHLY, CDR2 FYNNEI. J was trimmed by 2 bases and V by 6 bases; bases with no gene match: 4. CDR3 nucleotides: TGTGCCAGCAGAACCGGGACAGCCTACAATGAGCAGTTCTTC. Amino acids: CASRTGTAYNEQFF.

This rearrangement joins TRBV9 to TRBJ2-3; D is possibly TRBD2 (5 bases). V lost 0 bases to trimming and J lost 4 bases, with 15 bases between them. CDR3 length: 16 residues. The germline gives CDR1 SGDLS, CDR2 YYNGEE. The CDR3 DNA is TGTGCCAGCAGCGTAGGGAGGCGGGCGGGCGCAGATACGCAGTATTTT. Translated: CASSVGRRAGADTQYF.

The chain employs TRBV7-9 and TRBJ2-1; the match to TRBD2 covers 7 bases. Germline CDR1 reads SEHNR; CDR2 reads FQNEAQ (reference sequence). CDR3 size: 15 residues. V lost 3 bases to trimming and J lost 6 bases; unmatched junction nucleotides: 8. The CDR3 reads CASSFTGGTPNEQFF. The DNA of the CDR3 is TGTGCCAGCAGCTTTACCGGGGGGACCCCCAATGAGCAGTTCTTC.

The V call is TRBV5-3, the J call TRBJ1-2; no clear D gene. TRBV5-3 is annotated as an ORF whose role is uncertain. The CDR3 spans 16 residues. The ends were cut back, 4 bases at V and 8 bases at J, with 24 bases in the middle. CDR3 sequence (DNA): TGTGCCAGAAGCCCCTCTTCTCCGCATCGGGTCGGCGGCTACACCTTC. It is translated as CARSPSSPHRVGGYTF.

V usage is TRBV5-1 and J usage is TRBJ2-1, with 8 nucleotides matching TRBD2. Per the germline V gene, CDR1 is SGHRS and CDR2 is YFSETQ. V lost 4 bases and J lost 5; bases outside the gene matches: 8. CDR3 length: 15 residues. CDR3 bases: TGCGCCAGCAGCGGCAGCGGGGGCCCCAACAATGAGCAGTTCTTC. Protein product: CASSGSGGPNNEQFF. The full variable domain, completed using reference TRBV5-1 and TRBJ2-1, is KAGVTQTPRYLIKTRGQQVTLSCSPISGHRSVSWYQQTPGQGLQFLFEYFSETQRNKGNFPGRFSGRQFSNSRSEMNVSTLELGDSALYLCASSGSGGPNNEQFFGPGTRLTVL.

The rearrangement joins TRBV7-9 to TRBJ2-1, with no clear D. The CDR3 has 13 residues. CDR1 SEHNR and CDR2 FQNEAQ come from the germline V gene (reference sequence). V was cut by 5 bases and J by 7 bases, with 12 bases left in between. CDR3 residues: CASSPMVENEQFF. CDR3 in DNA: TGTGCCAGCAGCCCCATGGTTGAGAATGAGCAGTTCTTC.

V usage is TRBV5-6 and J usage is TRBJ2-7; TRBD2 is a possible D gene (5 bases). This CDR3 is 14 amino acids long. V was shortened by 4 bases and J by 0 bases, with 11 bases between the two germline ends. CDR1 is SGHDT and CDR2 is YYEEEE in the germline V gene. This CDR3 is CASSPRVTSYEQYF. CDR3 nucleotides: TGTGCCAGCAGCCCGCGGGTGACCTCCTACGAGCAGTACTTC.

This rearrangement joins TRBV2 to TRBJ1-1; D call uncertain. Per germline, CDR1 SNHLY and CDR2 FYNNEI. The CDR3 totals 16 residues. V was cut by 6 bases and J by 5 bases, with 22 bases left in between. The CDR3 DNA sequence: TGTGCCAGCAGCGAGCCCCGAGGAGGGCGAATAACTGAAGCTTTCTTT. Its translation: CASSEPRGGRITEAFF.

In the case of this clone: This sample includes further DNA sequences coding for the same CDR3. The rearrangement uses TRBV6-5 and TRBJ2-3; 14 bases match TRBD2. CDR1 is MNHEY and CDR2 is SVGAGI in the germline V gene. The CDR3 is 16 residues long. The V and J ends lost 2 bases and 6 bases, in that order; junction bases with no gene match: 4. In DNA form, the CDR3 reads TGTGCCAGCAGTTACGGACTAGCGGGGGGAAGGGATACGCAGTATTTT. It codes for CASSYGLAGGRDTQYF.

The genes are TRBV5-1 and TRBJ1-1; perhaps TRBD1 as D (6 bases). The CDR3 extends over 13 amino acids. Germline CDR1 is SGHRS and CDR2 is YFSETQ. The V end lost 4 bases, the J end lost 8 bases, and 15 bases lay between the germline ends. The CDR3 DNA follows: TGCGCCAGCAGCCAAAGTTGGGGGACAGAAGCTTTCTTT. It is translated as CASSQSWGTEAFF.